This TCR beta chain was recovered during a study of blood T cell repertoires in COVID-19. The repertoire was sequenced with immunoSEQ multiplex PCR; TCRdb's copy has only in-frame clones and lacks some. The repertoire holds 150,000 to 200,000 clones, 75% to 90% seen once, with 3.4% in the top ten. The CDR3 has 13 amino acids. V was trimmed by 4 bases and J by 8 bases, leaving 12 bases between them. CDR1 and CDR2 (germline): GTSNPN, SVGIG (reference sequence). This chain connects TRBV30 to TRBJ1-6, with D possibly TRBD1 on 6 matching bases. The sample taken for sequencing was PBMCs or T cells enriched from blood (not recorded which). The clonotype originates from a woman between 55 and 75 years old who had recovered from COVID-19. In DNA form, the CDR3 reads TGTGCCTGGAAGGACAGAAGTTATTCACCCCTCCACTTT. It is translated as CAWKDRSYSPLHF.